The next 21 T cell receptor beta chains were all read from a single sample in a study of human T cells and chemical hapten exposure. In TCRdb, the RACE reads were re-called with MiXCR into one record per CDR3 protein. The repertoire includes approximately 32,000 distinct CDR3 sequences, 5% to 6% of them detected once, and 4.5% to 6.5% sits in the top ten. Time point: patch test 3, about 24 weeks after DPC sensitization. Treatment meaning: therapeutic diphenylcyclopropenone sensitization with weekly scalp DPC. This specimen consisted of whole blood, obtained in connection with sensitization to the hapten diphenylcyclopropenone (DPC). These receptor sequences come from a man aged 25 to 45 with alopecia areata. Some clones in this sample may be carry-over from other donors' samples.

This clonotype was seen at least ten times. V usage is TRBV6-5 and J usage is TRBJ2-7; TRBD2 matches at 8 bases. The CDR3 covers 13 residues. After removal of 2 bases from V and 3 bases from J, the junction contained 0 bases not matched to a gene. Germline CDR1 and CDR2: MNHEY and SVGAGI. The DNA for the CDR3 is TGTGCCAGCAGTTACCGGGGGGGCTACGAGCAGTACTTC. As protein: CASSYRGGYEQYF.

This clonotype was seen at least ten times. The chain uses TRBV19 and TRBJ1-5; D ambiguous. The germline gives CDR1 LNHDA, CDR2 SQIVND (reference sequence). The CDR3 loop spans 15 amino acids. Trimming left V 3 bases short and J 0 bases short, with 9 bases between. Written as DNA, the CDR3 is TGTGCCAGTAGTATGGACGAAAATAGCAATCAGCCCCAGCATTTT. It yields the protein CASSMDENSNQPQHF.

The sample holds many counts of this clonotype. The CDR3 DNA sequence: TGTGCCAGCAGTTCGGTCCCGAACACTGAAGCTTTCTTT. Its translation: CASSSVPNTEAFF. The chain employs TRBV12-3 or TRBV12-4 and TRBJ1-1; D call uncertain. This CDR3 is built from 13 residues. Trimming took off 4 bases at V and 1 base at J, with 7 bases between the two ends.

This clonotype was picked up many times. The V and J genes are TRBV29-1 and TRBJ2-3; D uncertain. Germline V CDR1 and CDR2: SQVTM, ANQGSEA. The V end lost 4 bases, the J end lost 5 bases, and 1 base lay between the germline ends. CDR3 size: 9 residues. CDR3 protein: CSVGDTQYF. CDR3 sequence (DNA): TGCAGCGTTGGAGATACGCAGTATTTT.

This clonotype showed up many times. The chain recombines TRBV18 with TRBJ2-3; D unclear. This CDR3 is built from 16 residues. CDR1 and CDR2 from the germline V gene are KGHSH and LQKENI. Deletions cut 0 bases from V and 4 bases from J, with 14 bases between. The CDR3 DNA reads TGTGCCAGCTCACCACCTATTCCCATAGCCCCAGATACGCAGTATTTT. Its protein product is CASSPPIPIAPDTQYF.

This clonotype was counted at least ten times. V usage is TRBV27 and J usage is TRBJ2-6; 9 bases agree with TRBD1. Trimming took 7 bases from V and 0 from J; bases not matched to a gene: 7. Germline V gives CDR1 MNHEY, CDR2 SMNVEV (reference sequence). This CDR3 is built from 17 residues. The CDR3, as DNA: TGTGCCAGCAAGACAGGGGGTGCCTACTCTGGGGCCAACGTCCTGACTTTC. It translates to CASKTGGAYSGANVLTF.

This clonotype was detected ten times or more. This chain connects TRBV12-3 or TRBV12-4 to TRBJ1-5; D is perhaps TRBD1 (6 bases). The V gene lost 3 bases and the J gene lost 0 bases, with 9 bases spanning the gap. The CDR3 covers 15 residues. The CDR3 sequence: CASSFQGLSNQPQHF. CDR3 sequence (DNA): TGTGCCAGCAGTTTCCAGGGGCTTAGCAATCAGCCCCAGCATTTT.

This clonotype showed up many times. This chain links TRBV5-1 with TRBJ2-1; TRBD2 agrees at 10 bases. CDR1 is SGHRS, CDR2 YFSETQ, per germline. This CDR3 is 18 amino acids long. Germline trimming cut 4 bases from V and 0 bases from J; bases unmatched to any gene: 10. The CDR3 here is CASSLPSGGLSSYNEQFF. The CDR3 nucleotides are TGCGCCAGCAGCCTCCCTAGCGGGGGCTTAAGCTCCTACAATGAGCAGTTCTTC.

There are many counts of this clonotype. The J gene is TRBJ1-1, the V gene TRBV12-3 or TRBV12-4; D is uncertain. V was clipped by 5 bases and J by 4 bases, with 20 bases between them. The CDR3 contains 16 residues. CDR3 sequence reads: CASSTHRVEWVTEAFF. The CDR3, as DNA: TGTGCCAGCAGTACACACCGGGTCGAGTGGGTCACTGAAGCTTTCTTT.

This clonotype was recorded at least ten times. This chain uses TRBV10-1 with TRBJ2-1, with TRBD2 matching 9 bases. The germline CDR1 and CDR2 sequences are WNHNN and SYGVQD (reference sequence). The CDR3 is 16 amino acids. V was pared by 3 bases and J by 7 bases, with 10 bases of the junction left unmatched. CDR3 DNA: TGCGCCAGCAGTGAAAGCGGGGGGACGACTGGGAATGAGCAGTTCTTC. This encodes CASSESGGTTGNEQFF.

The table lists this clonotype with many counts. The chain is built from TRBV12-3 or TRBV12-4 and TRBJ2-3; D is perhaps TRBD2 (6 bases). The CDR3 contains 16 residues. The V gene lost 5 bases and the J gene lost 0 bases, with 15 bases spanning the gap. The CDR3 DNA reads as TGTGCCAGCAGTCGCACGGAGGGGCTGAGCACAGATACGCAGTATTTT. It specifies CASSRTEGLSTDTQYF.

The chain combines TRBV12-3 or TRBV12-4 with TRBJ2-3; TRBD1 matches at 10 bases. V lost 7 bases to trimming and J lost 4 bases; unmatched junction nucleotides: 11. This CDR3 is built from 16 residues. CDR3 sequence (DNA): TGTGCCAGCATCTCCCTGGGACAGGGGAACCCAGATACGCAGTATTTT. Translation: CASISLGQGNPDTQYF.

The table lists this clonotype with many counts. The chain joins TRBV6-6 to TRBJ2-5; D gene ambiguous. V gave up 5 bases and J gave up 5 bases, with 12 bases separating them. The CDR3 has 13 amino acids. Germline V CDR1 and CDR2: MNHNY, SVGAGI (reference sequence). This chain's CDR3 is CASSKHHGETQYF. In nucleotides, the CDR3 is TGTGCCAGCAGTAAACACCACGGGGAGACCCAGTACTTC.

This clonotype was seen ten or more times. This sequence joins TRBV12-5 and TRBJ2-7, with 7 nucleotides matching TRBD1. Trimming at V came to 6 bases and at J to 0 bases, leaving 5 bases not matched to a gene. The CDR3 runs 14 residues. The germline V gene encodes CDR1 LGHNT and CDR2 FRNRAP. CDR3 amino acids: CASGGTVSSYEQYF. The DNA for the CDR3 is TGTGCTAGTGGCGGGACAGTGAGCTCCTACGAGCAGTACTTC.

By frequency in the sample, this clonotype is medium-sized. The gene calls are TRBV25-1 and TRBJ2-1, with D unclear. The germline V and J ends were trimmed by 2 bases and 12 bases, with 8 bases remaining between them. Germline values: CDR1 MGHDK, CDR2 SYGVNS. The CDR3 is made up of 11 amino acids. The CDR3 DNA is TGTGCCAGCAGTGAAGGGATAGGGCAGTTCTTC. This codes for CASSEGIGQFF.

This clonotype was seen more than once but under ten times. The V and J genes are TRBV20-1 and TRBJ1-2; D not certain. This CDR3 is built from 11 residues. The germline V gene has CDR1 DFQATT and CDR2 SNEGSKA (reference sequence). The DNA of the CDR3 is TGCAGGTGTAAGGGAGGTTATGGCTACACCTTC. Encoded protein: CRCKGGYGYTF.

This clonotype has a count of ten or more. The V and J genes are TRBV11-2 and TRBJ2-1; a possible D gene is TRBD1 (6 bases). The CDR3 consists of 14 residues. In germline, CDR1 is SGHAT, CDR2 FQNNGV. The V and J ends lost 1 base and 7 bases respectively, with 11 bases between them. The CDR3 spells CASSLGTRGNEQFF. The DNA for the CDR3 is TGTGCCAGCAGCTTAGGGACCAGGGGAAATGAGCAGTTCTTC.

This clonotype was seen repeatedly, ten times or more. The chain links TRBV20-1 to TRBJ2-7; D perhaps matches TRBD1 (5 bases). The CDR3 totals 13 residues. The V end lost 7 bases, the J end lost 0 bases, and 13 bases lay between the germline ends. Germline V gives CDR1 DFQATT, CDR2 SNEGSKA (reference sequence). CDR3 nucleotides: TGCAGTGGACGCAGGGCAAGCTCCTACGAGCAGTACTTC. This translates into CSGRRASSYEQYF.

This clonotype was detected ten times or more. V gene TRBV9 combines with J gene TRBJ1-5, with 8 bases matching TRBD1. The germline V gene encodes CDR1 SGDLS and CDR2 YYNGEE. V shed 3 bases, J shed 4 bases, and the junction held 0 bases outside the gene matches. CDR3 length: 13 residues. This CDR3 reads CASSGQGNQPQHF. The CDR3 DNA sequence: TGTGCCAGCAGCGGACAGGGGAATCAGCCCCAGCATTTT. The whole variable domain, remainder taken from reference TRBV9 and TRBJ1-5, is DSGVTQTPKHLITATGQRVTLRCSPRSGDLSVYWYQQSLDQGLQFLIQYYNGEERAKGNILERFSAQQFPDLHSELNLSSLELGDSALYFCASSGQGNQPQHFGDGTRLSIL.

This clonotype was observed at least ten times. This rearrangement joins TRBV6-4 to TRBJ2-2; D might be TRBD1 (6 bases). The CDR3 extends over 15 amino acids. Trimming removed 0 bases from V and 4 bases from J, with 9 bases in between. The germline V gene encodes CDR1 MRHNA and CDR2 SNTAGT. CDR3 nucleotide sequence: TGTGCCAGCAGTGACTCCAGGGGAAGCACCGGGGAGCTGTTTTTT. It specifies CASSDSRGSTGELFF.

Ten or more counts support this clonotype. The genes are TRBV25-1 and TRBJ1-6, with D unresolved. This CDR3 spans 18 amino acids. The germline gives CDR1 MGHDK, CDR2 SYGVNS. CDR3 sequence: CAASSDPSLGTDNSPLHF. DNA of the CDR3: TGTGCTGCCAGCAGTGACCCCTCTTTAGGAACCGATAATTCACCCCTCCACTTT. The complete variable domain, with remaining parts taken from reference TRBV25-1 and TRBJ1-6, reads EADIYQTPRYLVIGTGKKITLECSQTMGHDKMYWYQQDPGMELHLIHYSYGVNSTEKGDLSSESTVSRIRTEHFPLTLESARPSHTSQYLCAASSDPSLGTDNSPLHFGNGTRLTVT.